These 2 T cell receptor beta chains came from one sample sequenced in a study of OX40 agonist ivuxolimab in advanced cancers. Method: immunoSEQ multiplex PCR; TCRdb's copy keeps in-frame clones and lacks some. The repertoire consists of some 73,000 clones, with around 83% occurring once and the leading ten covering about 8.6%. Here the sequenced sample was CD4+ or CD8+ T cells sorted from blood, taken in a trial of the OX40 agonist ivuxolimab. Receptors were obtained from an adult with an advanced solid tumor such as melanoma, head and neck, liver or kidney cancer.

The gene calls are TRBV27 and TRBJ2-1; D is possibly TRBD1 (6 bases). Germline loops: CDR1 MNHEY, CDR2 SMNVEV (reference sequence). This CDR3 is 15 amino acids long. The V gene lost 3 bases and the J gene lost 6 bases, with 15 bases spanning the gap. The CDR3 protein is CASSFRQVRVNEQFF. As DNA, the CDR3 is TGTGCCAGCAGTTTCCGACAGGTCCGAGTCAATGAGCAGTTCTTC.

The rearrangement joins TRBV30 to TRBJ2-3, with unresolved D. The CDR3 runs to 15 residues. CDR1 is GTSNPN and CDR2 is SVGIG in the germline V gene (reference sequence). Trimming took off 0 bases at V and 0 bases at J, with 10 bases between the two ends. The CDR3 reads CAWSVWLVSTDTQYF. CDR3 nucleotides: TGTGCCTGGAGTGTATGGTTAGTTAGCACAGATACGCAGTATTTT.